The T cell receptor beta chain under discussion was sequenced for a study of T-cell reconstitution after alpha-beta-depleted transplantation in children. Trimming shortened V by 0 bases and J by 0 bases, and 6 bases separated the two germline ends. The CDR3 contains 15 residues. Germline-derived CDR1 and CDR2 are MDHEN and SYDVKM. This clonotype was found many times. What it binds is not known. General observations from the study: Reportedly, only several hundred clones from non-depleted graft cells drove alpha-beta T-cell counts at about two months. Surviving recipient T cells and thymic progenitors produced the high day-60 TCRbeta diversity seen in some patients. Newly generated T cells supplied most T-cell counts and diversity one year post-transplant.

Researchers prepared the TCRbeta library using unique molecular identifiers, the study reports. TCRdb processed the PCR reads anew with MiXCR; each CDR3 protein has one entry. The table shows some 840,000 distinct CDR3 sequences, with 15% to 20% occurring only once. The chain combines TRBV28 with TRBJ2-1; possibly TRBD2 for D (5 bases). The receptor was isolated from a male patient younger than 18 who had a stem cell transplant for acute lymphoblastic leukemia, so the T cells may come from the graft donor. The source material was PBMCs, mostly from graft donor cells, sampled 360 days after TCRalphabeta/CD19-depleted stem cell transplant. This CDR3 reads CASSLWGSSYNEQFF. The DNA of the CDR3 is TGTGCCAGCAGTTTATGGGGGAGCTCCTACAATGAGCAGTTCTTC.